This T cell receptor (beta chain) stems from a study of blood T cells in healthy people across ages. Primed by a sample-barcoded 5' primer and a J-beta primer mix, a second PCR proceeded for about 7 to 12 cycles. Each CDR3 protein is one row after TCRdb ran MiXCR on the 5' RACE reads. This table has some 1,800,000 distinct CDR3 sequences, about 39% appearing once. This clonotype was counted only a few times. Its antigen remains unidentified. Points from the study as a whole: Long-lived donors exceeded aged donors in naive CD4+ cells and diversity.

The CDR3 loop spans 15 amino acids. The V gene's germline CDR1 is SEHNR and CDR2 FQNEAQ (reference sequence). The V and J ends lost 4 bases and 3 bases respectively, with 15 bases between them. The chain recombines TRBV7-9 with TRBJ2-5, with a weak D call TRBD1 (6 bases). Sequencing was performed on blood. The receptor's source is a human donor in good health. The CDR3 DNA is TGTGCCAGCAGCTCCCCTTTAGCAGGGGAAGAGACCCAGTACTTC. Protein product: CASSSPLAGEETQYF.